The TCR beta chain described here comes from a study of OX40 agonist ivuxolimab in advanced cancers. About the research overall: Subjects had a mean age of about 57 years, with a range of about 23 to 79; 82.7% were male.

Germline lookup yields CDR1 MGHRA and CDR2 YSYEKL. V gave up 5 bases and J gave up 2 bases, with 20 bases separating them. This CDR3 contains 17 residues. The table came from immunoSEQ multiplex PCR; TCRdb's copy has only in-frame clones and leaves some out. The sample lists 80,000 to 95,000 clones, roughly 88% seen once, with 0.72% in the top ten. The receptor's source is an adult with an advanced solid tumor such as melanoma, head and neck, liver or kidney cancer. Sample: CD4+ or CD8+ T cells sorted from blood, taken in a trial of the OX40 agonist ivuxolimab. V gene TRBV4-1 combines with J gene TRBJ2-3; D is possibly TRBD1 (5 bases). The CDR3 loop reads CASSSLFFRDTTDTQYF. Written as DNA, the CDR3 is TGCGCCAGCAGCTCGCTTTTCTTCAGGGATACCACAGATACGCAGTATTTT.